This T cell receptor beta chain was sequenced during a study of T-cell memory formation after mild COVID-19. Study-wide findings and caveats: Contracting clones from day 15 to 85 showed balanced CD4/CD8; later expanders favored CD4+. CD4+ clones that contracted lay mainly in CM and EM; CD8+ ones lay in EMRA.

Germline-derived CDR1 and CDR2 are SGHTA and FQGNSA. The V end was cut by 4 bases, the J end by 4 bases, with 11 bases between. The CDR3 consists of 14 residues. There are many counts of this clonotype. The antigen is not known. TCRdb processed the 5' RACE reads anew with MiXCR; each CDR3 protein has one entry. The table has some 350,000 distinct CDR3 sequences, approximately 15% seen once; the top ten hold 20% to 25%. The genes are TRBV7-2 and TRBJ2-1, with TRBD1 as a possible D gene (5 bases). This sequence originates from a man younger than 30 who had mild COVID-19 (a few samples of this study predate the infection). Cell type and time point are not known. Material for sequencing was PBMCs or a T cell subset sorted from them (not recorded which). This CDR3 reads CASSSQGGYNEQFF. CDR3 coding DNA: TGTGCCAGCAGCTCCCAGGGTGGATACAATGAGCAGTTCTTC.